This entry lists 8 T cell receptor beta chains sequenced from one sample in a study of T cell clones after liver transplantation. Method: immunoSEQ multiplex PCR; TCRdb's copy keeps in-frame clones and lacks some. This table holds over 25,000 clones, over 85% found once. The source was CD8+ T cells from blood, collected 12 months after liver transplant. Receptors originate from a human patient who received a liver transplant. The graft donor may be the source of some T cells.

The chain carries TRBV30 and TRBJ2-7, with a tentative D call TRBD2 (7 bases). Germline V lookup: CDR1 GTSNPN, CDR2 SVGIG (reference sequence). V was pared by 0 bases and J by 6 bases, with 12 bases between. This CDR3 has 13 amino acids. The CDR3 DNA follows: TGTGCCTGGAGTGTGCGGGGGCCCCCCGAGCAGTACTTC. As protein: CAWSVRGPPEQYF.

V is TRBV30 and J is TRBJ2-2, with D possibly being TRBD1 or TRBD2 (5 bases each). The germline V gene has CDR1 GTSNPN and CDR2 SVGIG (reference sequence). The CDR3 loop spans 16 amino acids. The V gene lost 2 bases and the J gene lost 5 bases, with 18 bases spanning the gap. This CDR3 reads CAWSFPGIRGTGELFF. The CDR3 DNA is TGTGCCTGGAGTTTTCCAGGGATCCGGGGTACCGGGGAGCTGTTTTTT.

The count of this clone is one. V usage is TRBV19 and J usage is TRBJ1-5; D perhaps matches TRBD1 (5 bases). Per germline, CDR1 LNHDA and CDR2 SQIVND (reference sequence). Trimming pared 2 bases from V and 2 bases from J, leaving 13 bases between. This CDR3 comprises 16 residues. The CDR3: CASSIWGVGGNQPQHF. The CDR3 coding sequence is TGTGCCAGTAGTATATGGGGGGTAGGCGGCAATCAGCCCCAGCATTTT.

This chain uses TRBV5-1 with TRBJ2-3; 9 positions agree with TRBD2. The CDR3 is made up of 16 amino acids. Trimming took 3 bases from V and 2 from J; bases not matched to a gene: 7. Germline values: CDR1 SGHRS, CDR2 YFSETQ. CDR3 in DNA: TGCGCCAGCAGCTATGATAGCGGGAGAACCACAGATACGCAGTATTTT. Translated: CASSYDSGRTTDTQYF.

This clone was counted a single time. The J gene is TRBJ1-2, the V gene TRBV28; TRBD1 matches at 11 bases. This CDR3 comprises 18 residues. CDR1 and CDR2 from the germline V gene are MDHEN and SYDVKM. The trim removed 7 bases at V and 4 bases at J, leaving 17 bases unmatched. CDR3 in DNA: TGTGCCAGCACAGCGCGAGGGACAGGGGGTCTTTTTAGCTATGGCTACACCTTC. Translated, it gives CASTARGTGGLFSYGYTF.

CDR3: CASSDVGQRRNEQFF. The CDR3 nucleotides read TGTGCCAGCAGCGATGTGGGGCAGCGCCGCAATGAGCAGTTCTTC. This sequence joins TRBV7-9 and TRBJ2-1; D perhaps matches TRBD1 (5 bases). The CDR3 extends over 15 amino acids. CDR1 and CDR2 (germline): SEHNR, FQNEAQ (reference sequence). Trimming took off 5 bases at V and 6 bases at J, with 17 bases between the two ends. The variable domain in full, with the rest retrieved from reference TRBV7-9 and TRBJ2-1, is DTGVSQNPRHKITKRGQNVTFRCDPISEHNRLYWYRQTLGQGPEFLTYFQNEAQLEKSRLLSDRFSAERPKGSFSTLEIQRTEQGDSAMYLCASSDVGQRRNEQFFGPGTRLTVL.

This chain connects TRBV19 to TRBJ2-7; possible D gene TRBD1, 6 bases. This CDR3 comprises 13 residues. Germline CDR1 and CDR2: LNHDA and SQIVND (reference sequence). With 6 bases removed from V and 3 bases from J, the gap between germline ends came to 12 bases. Written as DNA, the CDR3 is TGTGCCAGTAGAAGGACAGAGGACTACGAGCAGTACTTC. Protein: CASRRTEDYEQYF. The full variable domain, its missing parts supplied by reference TRBV19 and TRBJ2-7, is DGGITQSPKYLFRKEGQNVTLSCEQNLNHDAMYWYRQDPGQGLRLIYYSQIVNDFQKGDIAEGYSVSREKKESFPLTVTSAQKNPTAFYLCASRRTEDYEQYFGPGTRLTVT.

The chain employs TRBV19 and TRBJ2-5, with 9 bases aligning to TRBD2. The J call could be wrong; TRBJ2-7 is a better fit for the DNA end. This CDR3 contains 14 residues. CDR1 is LNHDA, CDR2 SQIVND, per germline (reference sequence). The CDR3 protein is CASSPGLAAYEQYF. CDR3 DNA sequence: TGTGCCAGTAGTCCGGGACTAGCTGCCTACGAGCAGTACTTC.